This record concerns one TCR beta chain sequence. The V end lost 1 base, the J end lost 7 bases, and 21 bases lay between the germline ends. This CDR3 is 16 amino acids long. The germline V gene has CDR1 SGHRS and CDR2 YFSETQ. These data come from a study of blood T cell repertoires in COVID-19. Study background: Acute-phase and convalescent COVID-19 samples originated in the United States, Italy and Spain. The cDNA or gDNA used as material had been derived from T cells, B-cell-depleted T cells, or PBMCs.

As originally analysed: Reference gene primer amplification in the assay estimated nucleated cell counts. This table comes from immunoSEQ multiplex PCR, and its TCRdb copy is limited to in-frame clones, with some not included. The V and J calls and the clone size are those of that table, but D and trimming were determined from the DNA. The sample holds some 380,000 clones; more than 75% are singletons and the top ten take under 1.2%. The origin of this receptor is a human donor with acute or convalescent COVID-19. The donor label of this sample is uncertain. The specimen was peripheral blood. V is TRBV5-1 and J is TRBJ2-7; possibly TRBD2 for D (7 bases). CDR3 coding DNA: TGCGCCAGCAGCTTGCCGACAGGACTAGGCGTAGAAGAGCAGTACTTC. Translating it yields CASSLPTGLGVEEQYF.